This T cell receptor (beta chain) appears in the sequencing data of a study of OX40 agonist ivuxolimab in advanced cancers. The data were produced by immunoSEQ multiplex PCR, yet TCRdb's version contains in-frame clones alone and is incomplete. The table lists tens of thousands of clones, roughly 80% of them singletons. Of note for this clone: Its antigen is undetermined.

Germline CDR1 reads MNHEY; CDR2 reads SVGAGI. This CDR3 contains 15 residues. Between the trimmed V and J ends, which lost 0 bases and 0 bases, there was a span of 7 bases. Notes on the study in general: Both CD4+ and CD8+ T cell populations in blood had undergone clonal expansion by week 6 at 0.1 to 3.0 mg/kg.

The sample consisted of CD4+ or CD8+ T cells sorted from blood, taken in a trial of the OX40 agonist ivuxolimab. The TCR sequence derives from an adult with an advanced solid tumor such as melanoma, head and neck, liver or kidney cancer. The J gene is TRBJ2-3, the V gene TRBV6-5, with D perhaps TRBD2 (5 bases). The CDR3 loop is CASSYSRASTDTQYF. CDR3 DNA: TGTGCCAGCAGTTACTCGAGGGCTAGCACAGATACGCAGTATTTT.